The source of this T cell receptor beta chain is a study of memory CD4+ T cells and cytomegalovirus serostatus. The CDR3 extends over 12 amino acids. V lost 11 bases to trimming and J lost 5 bases; unmatched junction nucleotides: 7. Germline lookup yields CDR1 ENHRY and CDR2 SYGVKD. Repertoires were generated with immunoSEQ multiplex PCR, while TCRdb's copy carries only in-frame clones and drops some. The data contain some 30,000 clones, approximately 72% of them singletons. The sort gate was single viable CD3+CD4+CD8-CD45RO+ cells for memory CD4+ T cells. The chain couples TRBV10-3 to TRBJ2-7; 9 bases agree with TRBD1. The sample taken for sequencing was memory CD4+ T cells from blood. The TCR was taken from an adult in good health and CMV-seronegative. Some clones in this sample may be carry-over from other donors' samples. CDR3 DNA: TGTGCCGGATGGACAGGGGAAAACGAGCAGTACTTC. Residues: CAGWTGENEQYF.